What follows is one T cell receptor (beta chain) and its context. Its antigen is unknown. The data belong to a study of cytomegalovirus exposure and HLA in healthy donors. Study outcomes and limitations: Researchers reported from a later analysis that most CMV-associated TCR beta chains appeared HLA-restricted. Later analysis demonstrated an association between a missense DCLRE1C variant and TCR beta V- and J-gene trimming. The study labeled roughly 160 TCR beta chains cytomegalovirus-associated.

The germline V gene has CDR1 SGHVS and CDR2 FQNEAQ. V was cut by 4 bases and J by 4 bases, with 19 bases left in between. The CDR3 extends over 16 amino acids. The primer mix had 60 Vbeta and 13 Jbeta primers. The assay was immunoSEQ multiplex PCR, and TCRdb's table has in-frame clones only and misses some. The repertoire consists of about 190,000 clones, with about 90% occurring once and the leading ten covering roughly 1.3%. The specimen sequenced was PBMCs. The chain combines TRBV7-8 with TRBJ1-2; unclear D gene. The receptor's source is a man under 40 in good health and CMV-seronegative. This CDR3 is CASSSGNERMSYGYTF. CDR3 DNA sequence: TGTGCCAGCAGCTCCGGGAATGAAAGGATGAGCTATGGCTACACCTTC.